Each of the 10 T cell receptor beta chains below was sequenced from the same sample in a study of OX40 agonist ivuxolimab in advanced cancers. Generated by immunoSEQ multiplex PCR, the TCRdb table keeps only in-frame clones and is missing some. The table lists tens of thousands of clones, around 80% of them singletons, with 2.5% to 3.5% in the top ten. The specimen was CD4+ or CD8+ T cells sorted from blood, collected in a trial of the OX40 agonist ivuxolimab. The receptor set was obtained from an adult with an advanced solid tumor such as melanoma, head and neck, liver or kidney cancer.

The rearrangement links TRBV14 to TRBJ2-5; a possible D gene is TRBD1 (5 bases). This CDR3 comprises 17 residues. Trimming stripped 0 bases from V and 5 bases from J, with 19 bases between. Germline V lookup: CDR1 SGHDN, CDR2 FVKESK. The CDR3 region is CASSQDPGSSPKETQYF. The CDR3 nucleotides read TGTGCCAGCAGCCAAGACCCAGGGTCCTCCCCGAAGGAGACCCAGTACTTC.

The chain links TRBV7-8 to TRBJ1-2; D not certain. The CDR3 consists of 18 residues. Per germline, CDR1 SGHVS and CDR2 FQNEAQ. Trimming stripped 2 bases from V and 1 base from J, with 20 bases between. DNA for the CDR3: TGTGCCAGCAGCTTACTAAGTTGGTCCACACCCAGTAACTATGGCTACACCTTC. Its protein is CASSLLSWSTPSNYGYTF.

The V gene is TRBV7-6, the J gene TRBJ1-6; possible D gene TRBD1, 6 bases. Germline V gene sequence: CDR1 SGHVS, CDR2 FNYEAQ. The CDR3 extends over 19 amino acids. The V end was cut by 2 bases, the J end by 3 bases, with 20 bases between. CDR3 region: CASSLNPRGRGFYNSPLHF. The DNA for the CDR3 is TGTGCCAGCAGCTTAAACCCCCGGGGAAGGGGGTTCTATAATTCACCCCTCCACTTT.

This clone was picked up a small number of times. The CDR3 sequence: CASSEARRGGNQPQHF. DNA for the CDR3: TGTGCCAGCAGTGAAGCGCGTCGGGGAGGGAATCAGCCCCAGCATTTT. V usage is TRBV6-1 and J usage is TRBJ1-5; D is uncertain. Germline CDR1 and CDR2: MNHNS and SASEGT. The CDR3 is 16 amino acids. Trimming took 0 bases from V and 4 from J, leaving 13 bases between them.

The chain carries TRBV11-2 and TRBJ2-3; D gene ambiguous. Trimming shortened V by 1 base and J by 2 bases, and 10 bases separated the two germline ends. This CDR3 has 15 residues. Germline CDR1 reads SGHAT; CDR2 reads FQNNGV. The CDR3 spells CASSLAGGTTDTQYF. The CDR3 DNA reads TGTGCCAGCAGCTTAGCGGGCGGAACCACAGATACGCAGTATTTT.

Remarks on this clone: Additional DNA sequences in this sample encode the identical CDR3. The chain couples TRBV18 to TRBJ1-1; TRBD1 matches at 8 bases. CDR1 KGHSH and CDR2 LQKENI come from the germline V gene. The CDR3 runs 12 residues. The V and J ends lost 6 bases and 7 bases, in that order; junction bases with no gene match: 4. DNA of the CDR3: TGTGCCAGCTCGCCAGGACAGGGTGAAGCTTTCTTT. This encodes CASSPGQGEAFF.

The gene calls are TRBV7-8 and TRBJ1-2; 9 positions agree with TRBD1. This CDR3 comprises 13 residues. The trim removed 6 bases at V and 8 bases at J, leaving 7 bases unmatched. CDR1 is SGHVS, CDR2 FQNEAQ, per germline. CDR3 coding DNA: TGTGCCAGCAGTTTGGACAGGGGTTGGGGCTACACCTTC. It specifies CASSLDRGWGYTF.

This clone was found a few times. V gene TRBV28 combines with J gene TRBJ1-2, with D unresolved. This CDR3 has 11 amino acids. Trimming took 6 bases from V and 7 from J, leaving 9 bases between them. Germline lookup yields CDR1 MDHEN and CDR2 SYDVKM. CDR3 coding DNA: TGTGCCAGCAGCGGGCCCAGTGGCTACACCTTC. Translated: CASSGPSGYTF.

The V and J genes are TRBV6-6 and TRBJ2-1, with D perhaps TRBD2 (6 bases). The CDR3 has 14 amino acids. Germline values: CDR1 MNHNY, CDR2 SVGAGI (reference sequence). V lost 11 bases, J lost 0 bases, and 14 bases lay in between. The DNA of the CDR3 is TGTGCCGCTGAGCGGGCTGGCTCCTACAATGAGCAGTTCTTC. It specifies CAAERAGSYNEQFF.

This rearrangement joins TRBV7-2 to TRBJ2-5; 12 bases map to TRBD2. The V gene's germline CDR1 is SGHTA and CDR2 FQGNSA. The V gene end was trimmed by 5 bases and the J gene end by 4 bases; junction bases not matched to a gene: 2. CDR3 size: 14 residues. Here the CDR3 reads CASSTTSGRETQYF. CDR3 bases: TGTGCCAGCAGCACGACTAGCGGGAGAGAGACCCAGTACTTC. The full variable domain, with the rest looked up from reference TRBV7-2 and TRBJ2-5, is GAGVSQSPSNKVTEKGKDVELRCDPISGHTALYWYRQSLGQGLEFLIYFQGNSAPDKSGLPSDRFSAERTGGSVSTLTIQRTQQEDSAVYLCASSTTSGRETQYFGPGTRLLVL.